The subject of this entry is one TCR beta chain. Donors were grouped by their self-reported clinical history. The source of the sample is a study of blood T cell repertoires in COVID-19. In the authors' workflow: Amplified reference gene primers provided the basis for estimating nucleated cell counts. Generated by immunoSEQ multiplex PCR, the TCRdb table keeps only in-frame clones and is missing some. From that table come the V and J calls and clone size; the DNA was used to work out D and trimming. The sample comprises about 230,000 clones, around 85% of which are singletons, and 2.5% to 3.5% rests with the top ten. The CDR3 has 14 amino acids. V was shortened by 6 bases and J by 1 base, with 13 bases between the two germline ends. Germline CDR1 reads LNHDA; CDR2 reads SQIVND (reference sequence).

The rearrangement links TRBV19 to TRBJ2-7; a possible D gene is TRBD2 (5 bases). The clonotype originates from a woman aged 45-60 years in a cohort exposed to, infected with or recovered from COVID-19 (not recorded which). Sequencing was carried out using PBMCs or T cells enriched from blood (not recorded which). The CDR3 DNA reads TGTGCCAGTAGCTGGTCCGGGATATCCTACGAGCAGTACTTC. It translates to CASSWSGISYEQYF.